These 26 T cell receptor beta chains came from one sample sequenced in a study of shared clonotypes between healthy human individuals. TCRdb keeps only in-frame clones here, not all; method: immunoSEQ multiplex PCR. The sample records millions of clones, just under 95% being singletons. Positive CCR7 selection of CD45RO-negative cells yielded the naive CD8 cells, and terminally differentiated effector memory CD45RA+ cells were excluded. Sequencing was carried out using naive CD8+ T cells sorted from blood. The receptor set was obtained from a man younger than 35 in good health.

V gene TRBV29-1 combines with J gene TRBJ2-7; no definite D call. The CDR3 is 12 amino acids. Germline V gene data show CDR1 as SQVTM and CDR2 as ANQGSEA. Deletions cut 4 bases from V and 0 bases from J, with 7 bases between. Here the CDR3 DNA reads TGCAGCGTTGCAGACGGCTCCTACGAGCAGTACTTC. Translation gives CSVADGSYEQYF.

The chain employs TRBV4-1 and TRBJ2-4, with 7 bases aligning to TRBD1. V lost 1 base to trimming and J lost 4 bases; unmatched junction nucleotides: 4. Germline-derived CDR1 and CDR2 are MGHRA and YSYEKL. The CDR3 is 15 amino acids. The CDR3 bases are TGCGCCAGCAGCCAAGTTAGGGGGCCAAAAAACATTCAGTACTTC. It codes for CASSQVRGPKNIQYF.

The CDR3 reads CASSEWRSDEQYF. DNA for the CDR3: TGTGCCAGCAGTGAATGGCGTTCGGACGAGCAGTACTTC. The gene calls are TRBV6-1 and TRBJ2-7, with D hard to call. Per the germline V gene, CDR1 is MNHNS and CDR2 is SASEGT. This CDR3 spans 13 amino acids. Deletions cut 2 bases from V and 5 bases from J, with 10 bases between.

The rearrangement links TRBV7-9 to TRBJ1-4, with D perhaps TRBD1 (5 bases). Germline V gene data show CDR1 as SEHNR and CDR2 as FQNEAQ (reference sequence). The CDR3 length is 14 residues. Trimming stripped 2 bases from V and 5 bases from J, with 9 bases between. The CDR3 DNA reads as TGTGCCAGCAGCTTAATGGGGGGGAATGAAAAACTGTTTTTT. This encodes CASSLMGGNEKLFF.

The J gene is TRBJ2-1, the V gene TRBV6-5; 12 bases fit TRBD2. V lost 0 bases and J lost 10; bases outside the gene matches: 1. The CDR3 is made up of 14 amino acids. In germline, CDR1 is MNHEY, CDR2 SVGAGI. CDR3 DNA: TGTGCCAGCAGTTACTCGACTAGCGGGGGAGAGCAGTTCTTC. This sequence encodes CASSYSTSGGEQFF.

This chain uses TRBV4-1 with TRBJ2-7; possible D gene TRBD2, 6 bases. This CDR3 has 15 amino acids. V dropped 1 base and J dropped 3 bases, with 13 bases sitting between them. Germline lookup yields CDR1 MGHRA and CDR2 YSYEKL. As DNA, the CDR3 is TGCGCCAGCAGCCAAGGGTCCGGGGGTAACTACGAGCAGTACTTC. Its protein product is CASSQGSGGNYEQYF.

A note on this clone: Possible read error: a much larger clone is one base away. In the same sample, other DNA sequences code for this CDR3. V is TRBV28 and J is TRBJ2-7; D possibly corresponds to TRBD1 (5 bases). The germline V and J ends were trimmed by 3 bases and 2 bases, with 8 bases remaining between them. Per germline, CDR1 MDHEN and CDR2 SYDVKM. The length of the CDR3 is 13 residues. CDR3 loop: CASSFQGAYEQYF. The DNA of the CDR3 is TGTGCCAGCAGTTTTCAGGGCGCCTACGAGCAGTACTTC. The complete variable domain, with remaining parts taken from reference TRBV28 and TRBJ2-7, reads DVKVTQSSRYLVKRTGEKVFLECVQDMDHENMFWYRQDPGLGLRLIYFSYDVKMKEKGDIPEGYSVSREKKERFSLILESASTNQTSMYLCASSFQGAYEQYFGPGTRLTVT.

This rearrangement joins TRBV9 to TRBJ2-1; TRBD2 matches 10 bases. J was trimmed by 9 bases and V by 0 bases; bases with no gene match: 18. CDR3 size: 19 residues. CDR1 is SGDLS and CDR2 is YYNGEE in the germline V gene. As DNA, the CDR3 is TGTGCCAGCAGCGTAGCTAATCCTAGCGGGAGTTTCCTAGACACTGAGCAGTTCTTC. Translating it yields CASSVANPSGSFLDTEQFF. Combining the CDR3 with reference TRBV9 and TRBJ2-1 gives the whole variable domain DSGVTQTPKHLITATGQRVTLRCSPRSGDLSVYWYQQSLDQGLQFLIQYYNGEERAKGNILERFSAQQFPDLHSELNLSSLELGDSALYFCASSVANPSGSFLDTEQFFGPGTRLTVL.

The chain couples TRBV7-6 to TRBJ1-1; D is perhaps TRBD1 (6 bases). The CDR3 is 14 residues long. The V gene's germline CDR1 is SGHVS and CDR2 FNYEAQ. The V gene lost 1 base and the J gene lost 7 bases, with 13 bases spanning the gap. CDR3 in amino acids: CASSLDPGVGEAFF. CDR3 DNA sequence: TGTGCCAGCAGCTTAGACCCAGGGGTAGGTGAAGCTTTCTTT. Together with reference TRBV7-6 and TRBJ1-1, the CDR3 gives the full variable domain: GAGVSQSPRYKVTKRGQDVALRCDPISGHVSLYWYRQALGQGPEFLTYFNYEAQQDKSGLPNDRFSAERPEGSISTLTIQRTEQRDSAMYRCASSLDPGVGEAFFGQGTRLTVV.

This chain joins TRBV30 and TRBJ2-7; weak D call: TRBD1 (6 bases). The CDR3 has 13 residues. V was clipped by 2 bases and J by 5 bases, with 13 bases between them. The germline CDR1 and CDR2 sequences are GTSNPN and SVGIG (reference sequence). DNA for the CDR3: TGTGCCTGGAGTCAGGGGCTGGGGGACGAGCAGTACTTC. It yields the protein CAWSQGLGDEQYF.

V is TRBV28 and J is TRBJ2-5; 15 bases are shared with TRBD2. Germline CDR1 is MDHEN and CDR2 is SYDVKM. The V and J ends lost 3 bases and 7 bases, in that order; junction bases with no gene match: 6. This CDR3 comprises 16 residues. CDR3 in DNA: TGTGCCAGCAGTTTGGTAAAGGGACTAGCGGGGGGGACCCAGTACTTC. The encoded protein is CASSLVKGLAGGTQYF.

About this clone: Within the sample, other DNA sequences also encode this same CDR3. The J gene is TRBJ1-1, the V gene TRBV5-1, with D unclear. V was cut by 0 bases and J by 2 bases, with 5 bases left in between. Germline values: CDR1 SGHRS, CDR2 YFSETQ. The CDR3 covers 13 residues. CDR3 sequence: CASSLGANTEAFF. In DNA form, the CDR3 reads TGCGCCAGCAGCTTGGGGGCTAACACTGAAGCTTTCTTT.

The V gene is TRBV9, the J gene TRBJ2-5, with D possibly matching TRBD2 (6 bases). V was clipped by 0 bases and J by 3 bases, with 12 bases between them. Germline values: CDR1 SGDLS, CDR2 YYNGEE. The CDR3 covers 15 residues. The CDR3 spells CASSVVSGGKETQYF. CDR3 DNA: TGTGCCAGCAGCGTAGTAAGCGGAGGGAAAGAGACCCAGTACTTC.

On this clone itself: Other DNA sequences within the sample encode an identical CDR3. The gene calls are TRBV7-9 and TRBJ2-7, with D unclear. The CDR3 length is 12 residues. Trimming removed 8 bases from V and 1 base from J, with 9 bases in between. Germline assignment: CDR1 SEHNR and CDR2 FQNEAQ (reference sequence). As DNA, the CDR3 is TGTGCCAGCTCCTTCGGGTCCTACGAGCAGTACTTC. It encodes CASSFGSYEQYF.

This chain connects TRBV4-1 to TRBJ1-3; D unclear. The CDR3 consists of 15 residues. The germline gives CDR1 MGHRA, CDR2 YSYEKL. The V end was cut by 0 bases, the J end by 2 bases, with 8 bases between. The CDR3 DNA sequence: TGCGCCAGCAGCCAAGAATCCCCCCCTGGAAACACCATATATTTT. It translates to CASSQESPPGNTIYF.

This sequence joins TRBV7-9 and TRBJ2-1; 10 bases fit TRBD2. The CDR3 extends over 19 amino acids. The junction had 9 bases not matched to a gene; V was cut back by 0 bases and J by 1 base. Germline V gene lookup returns CDR1 SEHNR and CDR2 FQNEAQ (reference sequence). The CDR3 spells CASSLAVAGGSRSYNEQFF. Here the CDR3 DNA reads TGTGCCAGCAGCTTAGCTGTAGCGGGGGGATCGAGGTCCTACAATGAGCAGTTCTTC. Using reference TRBV7-9 and TRBJ2-1 for the parts outside the CDR3, the full variable domain is DTGVSQNPRHKITKRGQNVTFRCDPISEHNRLYWYRQTLGQGPEFLTYFQNEAQLEKSRLLSDRFSAERPKGSFSTLEIQRTEQGDSAMYLCASSLAVAGGSRSYNEQFFGPGTRLTVL.

The chain is built from TRBV5-1 and TRBJ2-7; 11 nucleotides line up with TRBD1. Trimming removed 7 bases from V and 4 bases from J; junction bases left unmatched: 7. The CDR3 totals 14 residues. In germline, CDR1 is SGHRS, CDR2 YFSETQ. The CDR3 loop reads CASGRTGGGYEQYF. CDR3 nucleotides: TGCGCCAGCGGGAGGACAGGGGGCGGATACGAGCAGTACTTC.

V usage is TRBV6-5 and J usage is TRBJ2-6; no clear D gene. Germline CDR1 MNHEY, CDR2 SVGAGI. The ends were cut back, 2 bases at V and 3 bases at J, with 2 bases in the middle. This CDR3 has 13 residues. This chain's CDR3 is CASSYDGANVLTF. The DNA for the CDR3 is TGTGCCAGCAGTTACGATGGGGCCAACGTCCTGACTTTC.

The rearrangement joins TRBV11-2 to TRBJ2-3, with D possibly matching TRBD1 (5 bases). CDR3 length: 15 residues. V lost 4 bases, J lost 2 bases, and 13 bases lay in between. Germline loops: CDR1 SGHAT, CDR2 FQNNGV. The CDR3 DNA sequence: TGTGCCAGCAGCTCTAGGAGACAGCTCACAGATACGCAGTATTTT. Translating gives CASSSRRQLTDTQYF.

This chain links TRBV4-3 with TRBJ2-2, with TRBD2 identical over 10 bases. Germline assignment: CDR1 LGHNA and CDR2 YSLEER. The CDR3 contains 16 residues. Trimming removed 1 base from V and 6 bases from J; junction bases left unmatched: 5. The CDR3 DNA follows: TGCGCCAGCAGCCAAGCTGAACTAGCGGGATCCGGGGAGCTGTTTTTT. As protein: CASSQAELAGSGELFF.

The genes are TRBV5-1 and TRBJ2-3; D not certain. The CDR3 totals 14 residues. Trimming cost V 2 bases and J 5 bases, with 12 bases left between them. Germline V CDR1 and CDR2: SGHRS, YFSETQ. CDR3 bases: TGCGCCAGCAGCTTCTCCGTAGGGCGAGATACGCAGTATTTT. Translating it yields CASSFSVGRDTQYF.

CDR3 bases: TGTGCCAGCAGTGAAGCAACAGGGACAGGGTTTGGTAATCAGCCCCAGCATTTT. Protein sequence: CASSEATGTGFGNQPQHF. The rearrangement links TRBV2 to TRBJ1-5, with 9 bases identical to TRBD1. The CDR3 covers 18 residues. Germline V gene data show CDR1 as SNHLY and CDR2 as FYNNEI. J was trimmed by 4 bases and V by 0 bases; bases with no gene match: 10. Looking up the rest from reference TRBV2 and TRBJ1-5 gives the full variable domain: EPEVTQTPSHQVTQMGQEVILRCVPISNHLYFYWYRQILGQKVEFLVSFYNNEISEKSEIFDDQFSVERPDGSNFTLKIRSTKLEDSAMYFCASSEATGTGFGNQPQHFGDGTRLSIL.

This chain joins TRBV4-1 and TRBJ2-5, with no clear D. Per germline, CDR1 MGHRA and CDR2 YSYEKL. The CDR3 loop spans 17 amino acids. V lost 0 bases and J lost 2, with 16 bases in between. CDR3 in amino acids: CASSQDDPTPVQETQYF. In DNA, the CDR3 is TGCGCCAGCAGCCAAGATGACCCGACACCCGTACAAGAGACCCAGTACTTC.

V usage is TRBV7-9 and J usage is TRBJ1-1; TRBD1 aligns across 7 bases. Germline loops: CDR1 SEHNR, CDR2 FQNEAQ (reference sequence). Germline trimming cut 2 bases from V and 0 bases from J; bases unmatched to any gene: 6. This CDR3 spans 16 amino acids. The chain's CDR3 is CASSLSPQGVNTEAFF. CDR3 in DNA: TGTGCCAGCAGCTTATCACCCCAGGGGGTGAACACTGAAGCTTTCTTT.

The chain carries TRBV11-2 and TRBJ2-7; D is tentatively TRBD1 or TRBD2 (5 bases each). The CDR3 runs 15 residues. Germline lookup yields CDR1 SGHAT and CDR2 FQNNGV. V lost 5 bases and J 0 bases, leaving 14 bases between the germline ends. The CDR3 DNA reads as TGTGCCAGCAGCCCGGGACGGGATAGCTCCTACGAGCAGTACTTC. Translating gives CASSPGRDSSYEQYF.

This CDR3 is CASSPRPEAYEQYF. The CDR3 coding sequence is TGTGCCAGCAGTCCCCGGCCAGAAGCCTACGAGCAGTACTTC. The chain is built from TRBV27 and TRBJ2-7; no clear D gene. The CDR3 consists of 14 residues. V lost 5 bases and J lost 2, with 13 bases in between. Germline V gene sequence: CDR1 MNHEY, CDR2 SMNVEV (reference sequence).